Shown below are 9 T cell receptor beta chains from a single sample sequenced in a study of cytomegalovirus exposure and HLA in healthy donors (TCRdb year 2017). Preparation of the library involved the immunoSEQ multiplex PCR assay. For the multiplex PCR, a mixture combining 60 forward primers for TCR Vbeta segments and 13 reverse primers for TCR Jbeta segments was used. The immuneACCESS repertoire file appears here via TCRdb, limited to in-frame rearrangements. These files lack a portion of the clones; in checked studies, under half of the deficit traces to unresolved V genes, and the cause of the others is not known. This sample gives fewer than 250,000 clones in total; 60% to 80% of them show up just once. The ten largest clones represent roughly 1.9% of the sample. The specimen was PBMCs. The source is a male donor in good health and CMV-seronegative.

V is TRBV29-1 and J is TRBJ2-1; 9 bases are shared with TRBD2. CDR1 and CDR2 from the germline V gene are SQVTM and ANQGSEA. J gave up 9 bases and V 1 base, and 7 bases lay outside the gene matches. This CDR3 has 14 amino acids. CDR3 nucleotide sequence: TGCAGCGTTGAAGTAACTAGCGGGCCACTTGAGCAGTTCTTC. It codes for CSVEVTSGPLEQFF.

This chain connects TRBV7-2 to TRBJ2-5, with 8 bases lining up with TRBD2. J gave up 5 bases and V 6 bases, and 20 bases lay outside the gene matches. The CDR3 sequence is 18 residues long. CDR1 is SGHTA, CDR2 FQGNSA, per germline. The DNA of the CDR3 is TGTGCCAGCAGGGCAGCGGCTAGCGGGCATACCATCGGGGAGACCCAGTACTTC. This encodes CASRAAASGHTIGETQYF.

For the CDR3, the DNA is TGTGCCAGCAGCTCTGACATGGCAGGGGCTGGCTACACCTTC. Residues: CASSSDMAGAGYTF. This rearrangement joins TRBV9 to TRBJ1-2; tentative D call: TRBD1 (6 bases). Trimming left V 4 bases short and J 7 bases short, with 17 bases between. This CDR3 spans 14 amino acids. CDR1 is SGDLS and CDR2 is YYNGEE in the germline V gene.

V is TRBV9 and J is TRBJ2-2; 9 bases are shared with TRBD1. CDR1 and CDR2 (germline): SGDLS, YYNGEE. The V segment lost 3 bases and the J segment 0 bases; nucleotides outside the gene matches: 0. The CDR3 length is 15 residues. CDR3 in DNA: TGTGCCAGCAGCGGACAGGGGGCGAACACCGGGGAGCTGTTTTTT. It is translated as CASSGQGANTGELFF.

The rearrangement joins TRBV27 to TRBJ1-5, with 7 bases aligning to TRBD1. The CDR3 totals 12 residues. CDR1 and CDR2 (germline): MNHEY, SMNVEV (reference sequence). The J segment lost 9 bases and the V segment lost 5 bases, leaving 4 bases of the junction unmatched. CDR3 coding DNA: TGTGCCAGCAGTAAACAGGGGCGGCCCCAGCATTTT. Residues: CASSKQGRPQHF.

The rearrangement uses TRBV11-1 and TRBJ2-3, with a weak D call TRBD1 (6 bases). Germline V gives CDR1 SGHAT, CDR2 FQDESV (reference sequence). CDR3 length: 15 residues. The V gene lost 5 bases and the J gene lost 1 base, with 13 bases spanning the gap. In DNA, the CDR3 is TGTGCCAGCAGCACCGGGGCAGGGGGCACAGATACGCAGTATTTT. Protein sequence: CASSTGAGGTDTQYF.

This clone showed up just a few times. The J gene is TRBJ2-7, the V gene TRBV7-3; 7 bases fit TRBD1. The CDR3 spans 15 residues. V shed 5 bases and J 2 bases; nucleotides not matched to a gene: 9. The V gene's germline CDR1 is SGHTA and CDR2 FQGTGA. In DNA, the CDR3 is TGTGCCAGCAGCACCGGGACAGCGAATCCCTACGAGCAGTACTTC. Its translation: CASSTGTANPYEQYF.

This chain uses TRBV6-1 with TRBJ1-3; TRBD1 matches at 10 bases. CDR3 length: 14 amino acids. In germline, CDR1 is MNHNS, CDR2 SASEGT. V was clipped by 7 bases and J by 5 bases; unmatched bases: 5. CDR3 coding DNA: TGTGCCAGCACGAGACAGGGGGCGCGAAACACCATATATTTT. It is translated as CASTRQGARNTIYF.

The chain combines TRBV5-1 with TRBJ1-2; 7 bases fit TRBD1. CDR3 length equals 18 residues. Germline assignment: CDR1 SGHRS and CDR2 YFSETQ. V lost 4 bases and J lost 3; bases outside the gene matches: 18. CDR3 amino acids: CASSPKARHRDRHYGYTF. The CDR3 region has the DNA TGCGCCAGCAGCCCAAAGGCCCGTCACCGGGACAGACACTATGGCTACACCTTC.